Presented here are 22 T cell receptor beta chains from one specimen sequenced in a study of shared clonotypes between healthy human individuals. Generated by immunoSEQ multiplex PCR, the TCRdb table keeps only in-frame clones and is missing some. The table includes fewer than 1.6 million clones, approximately 98.5% detected once. The sequenced sample consisted of naive CD4+ T cells sorted from blood. Subset given: CD45RA+ positively selected. These receptors all come from a young man in good health.

The chain has TRBV14 and TRBJ2-2; D is unresolved. This CDR3 contains 17 residues. CDR1 is SGHDN and CDR2 is FVKESK in the germline V gene. Trimming pared 0 bases from V and 0 bases from J, leaving 11 bases between. In DNA, the CDR3 is TGTGCCAGCAGCCAAGATAAGACACTTACGAACACCGGGGAGCTGTTTTTT. Translated: CASSQDKTLTNTGELFF.

The CDR3 is CAISDGRGPMNTEAFF. For the CDR3, the DNA is TGTGCCATCAGTGATGGTAGGGGGCCAATGAACACTGAAGCTTTCTTT. The chain uses TRBV10-3 and TRBJ1-1; 7 nucleotides line up with TRBD1. The germline V gene encodes CDR1 ENHRY and CDR2 SYGVKD. CDR3 length: 16 residues. V trimming: 3 bases; J trimming: 0 bases; junction bases outside the gene matches: 7.

The chain employs TRBV4-2 and TRBJ2-7; D may correspond to TRBD1 or TRBD2 (7 bases each). Between the trimmed V and J ends, which lost 1 base and 3 bases, there was a span of 16 bases. The CDR3 loop spans 16 amino acids. Germline V gene data show CDR1 as LGHNA and CDR2 as YNFKEQ. The CDR3 sequence is CASSQGSGGDGYEQYF. For the CDR3, the DNA is TGTGCCAGCAGCCAAGGGTCAGGGGGGGACGGCTACGAGCAGTACTTC.

The rearrangement uses TRBV28 and TRBJ1-1; D possibly corresponds to TRBD1 (5 bases). Germline V lookup: CDR1 MDHEN, CDR2 SYDVKM. CDR3 size: 17 residues. Trimming removed 1 base from V and 0 bases from J, with 15 bases in between. DNA of the CDR3: TGTGCCAGCAGTTTATACCTGGCGTGGGACCTGAACACTGAAGCTTTCTTT. Encoded protein: CASSLYLAWDLNTEAFF.

V is TRBV27 and J is TRBJ2-3; D possibly corresponds to TRBD2 (5 bases). CDR3 length equals 14 residues. Germline V CDR1 and CDR2: MNHEY, SMNVEV (reference sequence). V was cut by 2 bases and J by 4 bases, with 10 bases left in between. CDR3 bases: TGTGCCAGCAGTTTAATCGGCGGGTCAGATACGCAGTATTTT. It codes for CASSLIGGSDTQYF.

CDR3 region: CSVADRESNQPQHF. The CDR3 nucleotides are TGCAGCGTCGCTGACAGGGAAAGCAATCAGCCCCAGCATTTT. The chain combines TRBV29-1 with TRBJ1-5; TRBD1 aligns across 7 bases. Trimming cost V 6 bases and J 1 base; bases outside gene matches: 6. This CDR3 spans 14 amino acids. Germline V gives CDR1 SQVTM, CDR2 ANQGSEA.

The rearrangement joins TRBV27 to TRBJ2-3; the match to TRBD1 covers 8 bases. The ends lost 2 bases at V and 2 bases at J; junction bases unmatched: 3. CDR1 MNHEY and CDR2 SMNVEV come from the germline V gene (reference sequence). The CDR3 has 15 amino acids. The CDR3 DNA follows: TGTGCCAGCAGTTTAGACAGGGGAGACACAGATACGCAGTATTTT. Translated: CASSLDRGDTDTQYF.

A note on this clone: The sample has other DNA sequences that encode this CDR3 too. The rearrangement uses TRBV18 and TRBJ2-5; no clear D gene. CDR1 and CDR2 from the germline V gene are KGHSH and LQKENI. CDR3 length: 13 residues. The ends were cut back, 2 bases at V and 5 bases at J, with 9 bases in the middle. The CDR3 nucleotides are TGTGCCAGCTCACCAAGGCTAGAGGAGACCCAGTACTTC. It encodes CASSPRLEETQYF.

This chain connects TRBV15 to TRBJ2-7; D tentatively fits TRBD1 or TRBD2 (5 bases each). In germline, CDR1 is LNHNV, CDR2 YYDKDF (reference sequence). V lost 8 bases, J lost 1 base, and 18 bases lay in between. The CDR3 runs to 15 residues. The chain's CDR3 is CATGGGGTASYEQYF. CDR3 DNA: TGTGCCACCGGCGGAGGTGGGACGGCTTCCTACGAGCAGTACTTC. Based on the CDR3 plus reference TRBV15 and TRBJ2-7, the full variable domain is DAMVIQNPRYQVTQFGKPVTLSCSQTLNHNVMYWYQQKSSQAPKLLFHYYDKDFNNEADTPDNFQSRRPNTSFCFLDIRSPGLGDTAMYLCATGGGGTASYEQYFGPGTRLTVT.

This clone has only one observation. This chain connects TRBV4-3 to TRBJ2-3, with a possible D match to TRBD2 (6 bases). Trimming cost V 0 bases and J 9 bases, with 16 bases left between them. The CDR3 runs 15 residues. Germline V gene lookup returns CDR1 LGHNA and CDR2 YSLEER. DNA for the CDR3: TGCGCCAGCAGCCAAGATCTGGCTGGGGGGAACACGCAGTATTTT. This gives the protein CASSQDLAGGNTQYF.

The rearrangement joins TRBV7-8 to TRBJ2-5, with D perhaps matching TRBD2 (6 bases). V dropped 5 bases and J dropped 2 bases, with 18 bases sitting between them. CDR1 SGHVS and CDR2 FQNEAQ come from the germline V gene. The CDR3 totals 16 residues. The CDR3, as DNA: TGTGCCAGCAGCCCCCTAGGGGCCGGGGGACAAGAGACCCAGTACTTC. This gives the protein CASSPLGAGGQETQYF.

The chain couples TRBV28 to TRBJ1-2, with 7 bases matching TRBD1. V was pared by 6 bases and J by 7 bases, with 17 bases of the junction left unmatched. Germline values: CDR1 MDHEN, CDR2 SYDVKM. The CDR3 length is 16 residues. CDR3 nucleotide sequence: TGTGCCAGCAGGCCTCCCGGGACAGAGAGGATTGGTGGCTACACCTTC. Translating gives CASRPPGTERIGGYTF.

This clone was counted once. Written as DNA, the CDR3 is TGTGCCTGGTCCAGGACAGGGTTGATTTCAGAGACCCAGTACTTC. Its protein product is CAWSRTGLISETQYF. V and J are TRBV30 and TRBJ2-5; 8 nucleotides match TRBD1. From germline, CDR1 is GTSNPN and CDR2 SVGIG (reference sequence). The CDR3 length is 15 residues. Germline trimming cut 5 bases from V and 4 bases from J; bases unmatched to any gene: 12.

The gene calls are TRBV5-4 and TRBJ2-7, with TRBD1 identical over 9 bases. After removal of 1 base from V and 4 bases from J, the junction contained 6 bases not matched to a gene. CDR1 is SGHNT and CDR2 is YYREEE in the germline V gene (reference sequence). CDR3 size: 15 residues. DNA for the CDR3: TGTGCCAGCAGCTTGTCGGGGACAGGGTTTTACGAGCAGTACTTC. Translating it yields CASSLSGTGFYEQYF.

The chain uses TRBV2 and TRBJ2-2, with D possibly TRBD1 on 5 matching bases. Trimming stripped 7 bases from V and 6 bases from J, with 6 bases between. The CDR3 loop spans 11 amino acids. CDR1 SNHLY and CDR2 FYNNEI come from the germline V gene. The CDR3 is CASTRAGELFF. The CDR3 DNA reads as TGTGCCAGCACCAGGGCCGGGGAGCTGTTTTTT. Full variable domain (remainder filled in from reference TRBV2 and TRBJ2-2): EPEVTQTPSHQVTQMGQEVILRCVPISNHLYFYWYRQILGQKVEFLVSFYNNEISEKSEIFDDQFSVERPDGSNFTLKIRSTKLEDSAMYFCASTRAGELFFGEGSRLTVL.

The rearrangement uses TRBV5-4 and TRBJ2-2; the match to TRBD1 covers 9 bases. This CDR3 contains 18 residues. Germline CDR1 reads SGHNT; CDR2 reads YYREEE (reference sequence). V lost 4 bases to trimming and J lost 0 bases; unmatched junction nucleotides: 10. The CDR3 here is CASSRGRTGAANTGELFF. DNA of the CDR3: TGTGCCAGCAGCCGGGGGAGGACAGGGGCAGCGAACACCGGGGAGCTGTTTTTT.

The chain links TRBV27 to TRBJ1-1; the D is unclear. This CDR3 contains 14 residues. Germline V gives CDR1 MNHEY, CDR2 SMNVEV (reference sequence). V lost 2 bases, J lost 0 bases, and 7 bases lay in between. The CDR3 region has the DNA TGTGCCAGCAGTTTAATGGGGATGAACACTGAAGCTTTCTTT. Its protein is CASSLMGMNTEAFF.

V gene TRBV6-5 combines with J gene TRBJ2-1; possibly TRBD2 for D (5 bases). This CDR3 is 13 amino acids long. V shed 8 bases and J shed 5 bases, with 13 bases lying between them. The germline gives CDR1 MNHEY, CDR2 SVGAGI. CDR3 protein: CASAGSANNEQFF. The CDR3 DNA follows: TGTGCCAGCGCGGGTAGCGCCAACAATGAGCAGTTCTTC.

This clone has just one count. The rearrangement uses TRBV29-1 and TRBJ2-5; 9 bases fit TRBD1. Germline values: CDR1 SQVTM, CDR2 ANQGSEA. V gave up 4 bases and J gave up 6 bases; unmatched junction bases: 9. The CDR3 is 14 residues long. CDR3 DNA: TGCAGCGTTGGTTTACAGGGGGCTATACAGACCCAGTACTTC. Protein: CSVGLQGAIQTQYF.

This chain connects TRBV15 to TRBJ2-5; D may be TRBD2 (5 bases). The germline V and J ends were trimmed by 5 bases and 2 bases, with 15 bases remaining between them. CDR3 length: 15 residues. Germline V CDR1 and CDR2: LNHNV, YYDKDF (reference sequence). The CDR3 region is CATSEVPGIQETQYF. In DNA, the CDR3 is TGTGCCACCAGCGAAGTCCCCGGGATACAAGAGACCCAGTACTTC.

The chain joins TRBV28 to TRBJ1-2; 12 nucleotides line up with TRBD1. Per germline, CDR1 MDHEN and CDR2 SYDVKM. Unmatched junction bases numbered 11, after V lost 6 bases and J lost 3 bases. This CDR3 region has 17 residues. Here the CDR3 DNA reads TGTGCCAGCAGCGAGGCCGGGACAGGGGGCGCGGACTATGGCTACACCTTC. Protein: CASSEAGTGGADYGYTF.

The gene calls are TRBV28 and TRBJ1-2, with a weak D call TRBD1 (6 bases). V lost 6 bases and J 7 bases, leaving 15 bases between the germline ends. Germline CDR1 reads MDHEN; CDR2 reads SYDVKM. The CDR3 runs to 13 residues. For the CDR3, the DNA is TGTGCCAGCAGGCAAACAGGGCATAGTGGCTACACCTTC. Its protein product is CASRQTGHSGYTF.